The entry below gives a single TCR beta chain sequence along with its context. The record originates from a study of blood T cell repertoires in COVID-19. Clones were read by immunoSEQ multiplex PCR, and TCRdb kept only the in-frame ones, dropping some. The sample holds about 44,000 clones; approximately 86% are singletons and the top ten take approximately 20%. V lost 6 bases to trimming and J lost 12 bases; unmatched junction nucleotides: 13. The CDR3 length is 13 residues. The TCR comes from a woman aged 80 or over in a cohort sampled during active or convalescent COVID-19. The sample was peripheral blood. The gene calls are TRBV12-3 or TRBV12-4 and TRBJ2-7, with 8 bases identical to TRBD2. As DNA, the CDR3 is TGTGCCAGCAGCCTTAGCAAGCGGGAGATGCGGTACTTC. It encodes CASSLSKREMRYF.